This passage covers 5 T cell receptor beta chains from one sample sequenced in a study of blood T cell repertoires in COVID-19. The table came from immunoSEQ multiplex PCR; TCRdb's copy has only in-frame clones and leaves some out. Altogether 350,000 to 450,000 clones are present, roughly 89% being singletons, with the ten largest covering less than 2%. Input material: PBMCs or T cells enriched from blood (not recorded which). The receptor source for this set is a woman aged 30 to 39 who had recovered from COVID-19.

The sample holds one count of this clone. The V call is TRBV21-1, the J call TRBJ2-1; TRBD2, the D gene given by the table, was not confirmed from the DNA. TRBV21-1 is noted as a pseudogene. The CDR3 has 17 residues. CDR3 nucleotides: TGTGCCAGCAGCCCCGCTAGCGGGAGGGCTGATGGGAATGAGCAGTTCTTC. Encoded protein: CASSPASGRADGNEQFF.

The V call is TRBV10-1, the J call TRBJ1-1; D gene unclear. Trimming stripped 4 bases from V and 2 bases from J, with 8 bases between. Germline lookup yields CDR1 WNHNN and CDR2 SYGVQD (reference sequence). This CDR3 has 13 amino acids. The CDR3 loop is CASSGQINTEAFF. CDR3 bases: TGCGCCAGCAGTGGGCAGATCAACACTGAAGCTTTCTTT.

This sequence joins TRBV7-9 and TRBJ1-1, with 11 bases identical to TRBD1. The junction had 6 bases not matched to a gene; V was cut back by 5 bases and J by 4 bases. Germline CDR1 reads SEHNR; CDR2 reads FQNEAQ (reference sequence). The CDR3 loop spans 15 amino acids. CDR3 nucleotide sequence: TGTGCCAGCAGCACCGGACAGGGGGCTGGCACTGAAGCTTTCTTT. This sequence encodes CASSTGQGAGTEAFF.

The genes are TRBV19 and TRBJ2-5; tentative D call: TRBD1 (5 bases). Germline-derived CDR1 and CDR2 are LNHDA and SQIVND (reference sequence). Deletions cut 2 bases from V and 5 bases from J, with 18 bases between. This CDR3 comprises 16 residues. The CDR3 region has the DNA TGTGCCAGTAGTATACCAGGGTTACTTCGTTCGGAGACCCAGTACTTC. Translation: CASSIPGLLRSETQYF.

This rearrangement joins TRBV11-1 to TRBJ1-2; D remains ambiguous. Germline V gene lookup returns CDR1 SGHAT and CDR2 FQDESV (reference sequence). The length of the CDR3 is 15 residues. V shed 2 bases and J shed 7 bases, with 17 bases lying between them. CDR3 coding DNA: TGTGCCAGCAGCTTATACGGGGAAGGCGTTGGTGGCTACACCTTC. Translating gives CASSLYGEGVGGYTF.